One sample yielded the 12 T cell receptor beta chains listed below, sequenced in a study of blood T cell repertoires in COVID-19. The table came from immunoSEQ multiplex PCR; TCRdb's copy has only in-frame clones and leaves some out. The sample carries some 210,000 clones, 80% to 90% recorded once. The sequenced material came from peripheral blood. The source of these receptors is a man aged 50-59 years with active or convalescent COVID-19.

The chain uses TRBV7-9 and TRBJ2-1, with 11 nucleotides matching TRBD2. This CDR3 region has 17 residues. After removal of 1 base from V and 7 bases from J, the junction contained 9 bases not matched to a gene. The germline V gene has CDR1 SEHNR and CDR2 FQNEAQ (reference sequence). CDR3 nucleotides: TGTGCCAGCAGCTTAGGGGCTAGCGGGAGGCTTCAAAATGAGCAGTTCTTC. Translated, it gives CASSLGASGRLQNEQFF.

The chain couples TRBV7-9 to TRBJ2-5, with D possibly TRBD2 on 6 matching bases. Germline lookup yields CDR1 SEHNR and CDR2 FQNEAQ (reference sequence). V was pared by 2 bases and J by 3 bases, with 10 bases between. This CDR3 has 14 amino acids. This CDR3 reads CASSLWRDEETQYF. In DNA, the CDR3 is TGTGCCAGCAGCTTATGGAGGGACGAAGAGACCCAGTACTTC.

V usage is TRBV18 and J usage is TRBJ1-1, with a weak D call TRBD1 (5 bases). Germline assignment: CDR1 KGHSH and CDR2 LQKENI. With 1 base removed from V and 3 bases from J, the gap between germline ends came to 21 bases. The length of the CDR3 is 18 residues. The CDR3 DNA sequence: TGTGCCAGCTCACCACTTGGGGGGGGGAGCTCTTTGGACACTGAAGCTTTCTTT. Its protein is CASSPLGGGSSLDTEAFF.

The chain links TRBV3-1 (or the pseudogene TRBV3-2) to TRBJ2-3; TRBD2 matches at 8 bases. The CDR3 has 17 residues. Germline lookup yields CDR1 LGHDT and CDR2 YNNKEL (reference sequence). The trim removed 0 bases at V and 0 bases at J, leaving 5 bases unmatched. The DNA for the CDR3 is TGTGCCAGCAGCCAAGAGGCGGGGGGCTATAGCACAGATACGCAGTATTTT. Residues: CASSQEAGGYSTDTQYF.

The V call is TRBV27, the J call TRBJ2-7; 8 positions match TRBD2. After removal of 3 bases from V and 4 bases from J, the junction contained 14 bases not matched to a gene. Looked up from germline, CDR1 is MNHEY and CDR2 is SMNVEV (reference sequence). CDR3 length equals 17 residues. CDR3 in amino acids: CASSFGGEVGGPYEQYF. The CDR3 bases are TGTGCCAGCAGTTTCGGGGGGGAGGTGGGAGGGCCTTACGAGCAGTACTTC.

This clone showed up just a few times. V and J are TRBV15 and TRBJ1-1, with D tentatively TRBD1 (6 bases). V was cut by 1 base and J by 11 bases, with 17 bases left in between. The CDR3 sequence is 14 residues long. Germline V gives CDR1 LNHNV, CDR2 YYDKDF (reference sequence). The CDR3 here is CATSRAAGAEGAFF. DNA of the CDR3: TGTGCCACCAGCAGAGCTGCGGGGGCAGAGGGTGCTTTCTTT.

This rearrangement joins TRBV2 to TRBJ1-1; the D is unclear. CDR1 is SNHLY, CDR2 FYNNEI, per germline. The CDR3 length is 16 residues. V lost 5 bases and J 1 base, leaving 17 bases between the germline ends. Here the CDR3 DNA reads TGTGCCAGCAGTCCTCCGGGCGGGCGGCGGAACACTGAAGCTTTCTTT. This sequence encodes CASSPPGGRRNTEAFF.

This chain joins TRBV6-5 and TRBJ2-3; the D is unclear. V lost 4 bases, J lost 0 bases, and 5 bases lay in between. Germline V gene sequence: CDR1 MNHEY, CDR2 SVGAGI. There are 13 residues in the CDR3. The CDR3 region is CASSFQSTDTQYF. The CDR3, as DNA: TGTGCCAGCAGTTTTCAGAGCACAGATACGCAGTATTTT.

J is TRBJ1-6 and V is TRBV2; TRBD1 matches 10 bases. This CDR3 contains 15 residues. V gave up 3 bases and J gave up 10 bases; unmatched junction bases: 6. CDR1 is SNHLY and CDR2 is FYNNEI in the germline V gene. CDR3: CASSEIGTGVSPLHF. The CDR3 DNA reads TGTGCCAGCAGTGAGATCGGGACAGGGGTCTCACCCCTCCACTTT.

In nucleotides, the CDR3 is TGCGCCAGCAGCCAAGCCGGACTAAGGGGAGAAAAACTGTTTTTT. It encodes CASSQAGLRGEKLFF. The chain links TRBV4-1 to TRBJ1-4, with a weak D call TRBD1 (5 bases). The CDR3 totals 15 residues. V lost 1 base, J lost 8 bases, and 14 bases lay in between. CDR1 and CDR2 (germline): MGHRA, YSYEKL.

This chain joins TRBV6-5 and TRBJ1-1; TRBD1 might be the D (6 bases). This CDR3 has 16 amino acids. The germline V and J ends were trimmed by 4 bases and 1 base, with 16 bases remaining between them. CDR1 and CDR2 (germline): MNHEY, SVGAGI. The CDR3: CASSLGMGATNTEAFF. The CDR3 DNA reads TGTGCCAGCAGTTTGGGGATGGGGGCCACGAACACTGAAGCTTTCTTT.

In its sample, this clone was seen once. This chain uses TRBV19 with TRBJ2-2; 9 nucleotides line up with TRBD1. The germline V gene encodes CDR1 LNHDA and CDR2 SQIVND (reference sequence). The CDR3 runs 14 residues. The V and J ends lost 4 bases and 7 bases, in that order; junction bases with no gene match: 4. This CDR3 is CASSTGQGIGELFF. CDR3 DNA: TGTGCCAGTAGTACGGGACAGGGAATCGGGGAGCTGTTTTTT.